The T cell receptor (beta chain) under discussion was sequenced for a study of blood T cells in healthy people across ages. Overall study findings and caveats: Higher diversity and more naive CD4+ cells were features of long-lived donors, compared to aged donors.

This clonotype was found once. As yet, its antigen is unknown. Combining a sample-barcoded 5' primer with a J-beta primer mix, a second PCR ran for roughly 7 to 12 cycles. MiXCR was run by TCRdb on the 5' RACE reads, yielding one entry per CDR3 protein. The repertoire holds approximately 1,700,000 distinct CDR3 sequences, with 39% as singletons. Germline loops: CDR1 SGDLS, CDR2 YYNGEE. The V end lost 1 base, the J end lost 4 bases, and 11 bases lay between the germline ends. This CDR3 spans 14 amino acids. The sequencing input was blood. The sequence was obtained from a human donor in good health. This chain uses TRBV9 with TRBJ2-5, with D possibly being TRBD2 (6 bases). CDR3 residues: CASSVLSGGETQYF. CDR3 sequence (DNA): TGTGCCAGCAGCGTATTGTCCGGGGGAGAGACCCAGTACTTC.